The 32 T cell receptor beta chains below were found in one sample sequenced in a study of identical twins. TCRdb reprocessed the 5' RACE reads via MiXCR and lists one record per CDR3 protein. The table lists a few hundred thousand distinct CDR3 sequences, approximately 24% of them singletons. The sample was also linked to a second study, of T cells expressing NK-cell markers.

Sequenced: CD4+ T cells sorted from blood. All receptors come from a woman aged 18-29 years in good health.

This clonotype was counted only a few times. The chain is built from TRBV3-1 and TRBJ1-1, with TRBD1 matching over 7 bases. The CDR3 has 12 residues. V was pared by 7 bases and J by 11 bases, with 10 bases of the junction left unmatched. Germline CDR1 is LGHDT and CDR2 is YNNKEL (reference sequence). The CDR3 DNA follows: TGTGCCAGCACTACCGGGACAGCTAACGCTTTCTTT. Its protein product is CASTTGTANAFF.

This clonotype was observed a few times. The chain has TRBV20-1 and TRBJ1-2, with D unresolved. V lost 6 bases and J lost 5, with 16 bases in between. Germline V gene sequence: CDR1 DFQATT, CDR2 SNEGSKA (reference sequence). CDR3 length: 13 amino acids. The CDR3 DNA reads as TGCAGTGCCCGGAGGCAGGAGGTGTATGGCTACACCTTC. Translating it yields CSARRQEVYGYTF.

A few counts support this clonotype. V gene TRBV6-1 combines with J gene TRBJ2-3; the D is unclear. V was pared by 6 bases and J by 6 bases, with 22 bases between. CDR1 and CDR2 (germline): MNHNS, SASEGT. The CDR3 is made up of 16 amino acids. This chain's CDR3 is CASSPSQGHRLDTQYF. The DNA for the CDR3 is TGTGCCAGCAGCCCCTCCCAAGGGCATCGATTGGATACGCAGTATTTT.

This clonotype was picked up a small number of times. The chain employs TRBV4-3 and TRBJ2-4; D remains ambiguous. V lost 0 bases and J 7 bases, leaving 10 bases between the germline ends. The germline V gene encodes CDR1 LGHNA and CDR2 YSLEER. This CDR3 is built from 14 residues. As DNA, the CDR3 is TGCGCCAGCAGCCAAGATCGAGATATGAACATTCAGTACTTC. It encodes CASSQDRDMNIQYF.

This clonotype was detected ten times or more. The chain has TRBV12-3 or TRBV12-4 and TRBJ2-4; no reliable D call. The CDR3 is 13 amino acids. V was pared by 7 bases and J by 2 bases, with 9 bases between. CDR3 sequence: CASNPGTKNIQYF. CDR3 DNA: TGTGCCAGCAACCCAGGAACCAAAAACATTCAGTACTTC.

This clonotype showed up just a few times. The chain uses TRBV29-1 and TRBJ1-2; TRBD1 matches at 8 bases. Germline CDR1 and CDR2: SQVTM and ANQGSEA. V was clipped by 1 base and J by 8 bases; unmatched bases: 0. The CDR3 loop spans 11 amino acids. DNA of the CDR3: TGCAGCGTTGAAGGGACAGGGGGCTACACCTTC. Its protein product is CSVEGTGGYTF.

In this sample, this clonotype turned up many times. V and J are TRBV20-1 and TRBJ2-5; D gene unclear. V dropped 2 bases and J dropped 2 bases, with 3 bases sitting between them. CDR3 length: 11 amino acids. Germline lookup yields CDR1 DFQATT and CDR2 SNEGSKA (reference sequence). Here the CDR3 reads CSARRQETQYF. The CDR3 DNA reads as TGCAGTGCTAGACGGCAAGAGACCCAGTACTTC.

The chain carries TRBV29-1 and TRBJ2-1, with no clear D. In germline, CDR1 is SQVTM, CDR2 ANQGSEA. Deletions cut 6 bases from V and 1 base from J, with 7 bases between. The CDR3 has 12 residues. The CDR3 here is CSVRKSYNEQFF. CDR3 DNA: TGCAGCGTCCGGAAATCCTACAATGAGCAGTTCTTC.

The table lists this clonotype with a few counts. V usage is TRBV6-1 and J usage is TRBJ1-1, with a possible D match to TRBD1 (6 bases). V was cut by 5 bases and J by 2 bases, with 15 bases left in between. This CDR3 region has 15 residues. The germline V gene has CDR1 MNHNS and CDR2 SASEGT. CDR3: CASSRGRPVNTEAFF. In DNA form, the CDR3 reads TGTGCCAGCAGTAGGGGGAGGCCGGTCAACACTGAAGCTTTCTTT.

The rearrangement uses TRBV20-1 and TRBJ2-5; the D gene is possibly TRBD2 (7 bases). CDR3 size: 14 residues. Between the trimmed V and J ends, which lost 5 bases and 5 bases, there was a span of 18 bases. Germline lookup yields CDR1 DFQATT and CDR2 SNEGSKA (reference sequence). The CDR3 here is CSAEGGAGSETQYF. Written as DNA, the CDR3 is TGCAGTGCTGAAGGGGGGGCCGGTTCGGAGACCCAGTACTTC.

The table lists this clonotype with a few counts. The chain has TRBV24-1 and TRBJ2-1; 12 bases align to TRBD2. Germline V CDR1 and CDR2: KGHDR, SFDVKD. The CDR3 runs to 14 residues. V was clipped by 9 bases and J by 8 bases; unmatched bases: 7. DNA for the CDR3: TGTGCCACCTCAGGACTAGCGGGGACCCATGAGCAGTTCTTC. Translating it yields CATSGLAGTHEQFF.

DNA for the CDR3: TGTGCCAGCCGACCCCGGACGGCCGAAGAGACCCAGTACTTC. Translating it yields CASRPRTAEETQYF. The chain couples TRBV12-3 or TRBV12-4 to TRBJ2-5; D call uncertain. Trimming pared 8 bases from V and 3 bases from J, leaving 16 bases between. The CDR3 has 14 residues.

This clonotype was picked up a small number of times. The rearrangement joins TRBV6-6 to TRBJ2-2, with 7 nucleotides matching TRBD1. This CDR3 region has 13 residues. V shed 7 bases, J shed 5 bases, and the junction held 4 bases outside the gene matches. From germline, CDR1 is MNHNY and CDR2 SVGAGI (reference sequence). The CDR3 DNA is TGTGCCAGCAAGAGACAGGGAACCGGGGAGCTGTTTTTT. This codes for CASKRQGTGELFF.

The gene calls are TRBV29-1 and TRBJ2-1, with a possible D match to TRBD1 (6 bases). Germline V gene sequence: CDR1 SQVTM, CDR2 ANQGSEA. The CDR3 loop spans 14 amino acids. The V end lost 4 bases, the J end lost 7 bases, and 17 bases lay between the germline ends. DNA for the CDR3: TGCAGCGTTGTAGGTGGGACACAAAGGAATGAGCAGTTCTTC. This codes for CSVVGGTQRNEQFF.

This chain links TRBV2 with TRBJ1-2; D not resolved. This CDR3 comprises 12 residues. Germline V lookup: CDR1 SNHLY, CDR2 FYNNEI. The V and J ends lost 0 bases and 5 bases respectively, with 4 bases between them. The CDR3 DNA reads as TGTGCCAGCAGTGAAGCCGCGTATGGCTACACCTTC. Translated: CASSEAAYGYTF.

The V gene is TRBV10-2, the J gene TRBJ2-2, with TRBD2 matching 8 bases. This CDR3 comprises 16 residues. CDR1 is WSHSY and CDR2 is SAAADI in the germline V gene. Trimming at V came to 8 bases and at J to 2 bases, leaving 10 bases not matched to a gene. As DNA, the CDR3 is TGCGCCAGCCGGGGGGGATCGGGGGCCAACACCGGGGAGCTGTTTTTT. Translating it yields CASRGGSGANTGELFF.

The CDR3 bases are TGTGCCAGCAGCCTGTTTTCGGGTGGCTACACCTTC. Its protein product is CASSLFSGGYTF. The rearrangement joins TRBV3-1 to TRBJ1-2; no clear D. V lost 4 bases and J 7 bases, leaving 10 bases between the germline ends. The CDR3 is 12 amino acids. The germline V gene has CDR1 LGHDT and CDR2 YNNKEL (reference sequence).

This chain joins TRBV2 and TRBJ1-2; no clear D gene. V dropped 3 bases and J dropped 7 bases, with 18 bases sitting between them. This CDR3 contains 15 residues. Looked up from germline, CDR1 is SNHLY and CDR2 is FYNNEI. CDR3 in DNA: TGTGCCAGCAGTGAGTTGGGAAGGGTCCAAACTGGCTACACCTTC. It yields the protein CASSELGRVQTGYTF.

The V and J genes are TRBV20-1 and TRBJ2-2, with 8 bases identical to TRBD2. Trimming removed 0 bases from V and 5 bases from J; junction bases left unmatched: 8. CDR1 and CDR2 from the germline V gene are DFQATT and SNEGSKA (reference sequence). This CDR3 has 16 amino acids. The CDR3, as DNA: TGCAGTGCTAGAGATCCCGGGGGGGAGAGAACCGGGGAGCTGTTTTTT. Translated: CSARDPGGERTGELFF.

In this sample, this clonotype turned up a few times. The rearrangement joins TRBV20-1 to TRBJ1-2; perhaps TRBD1 as D (5 bases). The germline V and J ends were trimmed by 7 bases and 5 bases, with 14 bases remaining between them. The CDR3 extends over 12 amino acids. Germline V gives CDR1 DFQATT, CDR2 SNEGSKA (reference sequence). The CDR3 nucleotides read TGCAGTGTTCAAACAGGATTATATGGCTACACCTTC. Its translation is CSVQTGLYGYTF.

This sequence joins TRBV20-1 and TRBJ2-5; tentatively, D is TRBD1 or TRBD2 (5 bases each). CDR1 and CDR2 from the germline V gene are DFQATT and SNEGSKA (reference sequence). V lost 6 bases and J lost 7, with 18 bases in between. This CDR3 has 13 residues. The chain's CDR3 is CSARDRGTWTQYF. DNA of the CDR3: TGCAGTGCGAGGGACCGTGGGACGTGGACCCAGTACTTC.

V and J are TRBV13 and TRBJ1-1; no definite D call. In germline, CDR1 is PRHDT, CDR2 FYEKMQ (reference sequence). CDR3 length: 15 amino acids. V shed 4 bases and J shed 0 bases, with 12 bases lying between them. The CDR3 is CASSSAGRLNTEAFF. The CDR3 nucleotides are TGTGCCAGCAGCTCAGCTGGACGGCTGAACACTGAAGCTTTCTTT. Full variable domain (remainder filled in from reference TRBV13 and TRBJ1-1): AAGVIQSPRHLIKEKRETATLKCYPIPRHDTVYWYQQGPGQDPQFLISFYEKMQSDKGSIPDRFSAQQFSDYHSELNMSSLELGDSALYFCASSSAGRLNTEAFFGQGTRLTVV.

At least ten counts were recorded for this clonotype. CDR3 in DNA: TGTGCCAGCAGCCAAGATAGGTCCGTACTAGCGGCAAGAGAGACCCAGTACTTC. This sequence encodes CASSQDRSVLAARETQYF. The genes are TRBV3-1 and TRBJ2-5; 8 positions match TRBD2. V trimming: 0 bases; J trimming: 4 bases; junction bases outside the gene matches: 13. The germline V gene has CDR1 LGHDT and CDR2 YNNKEL (reference sequence). The CDR3 has 18 amino acids.

Many counts were recorded for this clonotype. V and J are TRBV29-1 and TRBJ1-1; a weak D match, TRBD1 (6 bases). The germline V gene encodes CDR1 SQVTM and CDR2 ANQGSEA. There are 13 residues in the CDR3. With 3 bases removed from V and 7 bases from J, the gap between germline ends came to 15 bases. The CDR3 DNA reads TGCAGCGTTGACAGGGGCTTTGGTTTTGAAGCTTTCTTT. Protein sequence: CSVDRGFGFEAFF.

V is TRBV12-3 or TRBV12-4 and J is TRBJ2-5; possibly TRBD1 for D (6 bases). The germline V and J ends were trimmed by 3 bases and 1 base, with 12 bases remaining between them. There are 15 residues in the CDR3. The CDR3 DNA follows: TGTGCCAGCAGTTTTTCAGGGGCCCCCCAAGAGACCCAGTACTTC. Translated, it gives CASSFSGAPQETQYF.

This rearrangement joins TRBV15 to TRBJ2-1, with TRBD2 identical over 9 bases. V lost 3 bases to trimming and J lost 7 bases; unmatched junction nucleotides: 13. The CDR3 consists of 17 residues. Germline V gives CDR1 LNHNV, CDR2 YYDKDF (reference sequence). CDR3 amino acids: CATSRAGTSRFKNEQFF. The CDR3 DNA follows: TGTGCCACCAGCAGGGCCGGGACTAGCCGATTCAAGAATGAGCAGTTCTTC. Together with reference TRBV15 and TRBJ2-1, the CDR3 gives the full variable domain: DAMVIQNPRYQVTQFGKPVTLSCSQTLNHNVMYWYQQKSSQAPKLLFHYYDKDFNNEADTPDNFQSRRPNTSFCFLDIRSPGLGDTAMYLCATSRAGTSRFKNEQFFGPGTRLTVL.

There are a few counts of this clonotype. The rearrangement uses TRBV29-1 and TRBJ2-7; no clear D. Looked up from germline, CDR1 is SQVTM and CDR2 is ANQGSEA. The CDR3 consists of 11 residues. Deletions cut 4 bases from V and 2 bases from J, with 6 bases between. The CDR3 DNA is TGCAGCGTTGTTCGAGCCTACGAGCAGTACTTC. Protein product: CSVVRAYEQYF.

The genes are TRBV9 and TRBJ1-1; D perhaps matches TRBD1 (6 bases). Germline assignment: CDR1 SGDLS and CDR2 YYNGEE. This CDR3 has 13 amino acids. V lost 3 bases to trimming and J lost 1 base, with 7 bases between them. The CDR3 sequence is CASSGRGNTEAFF. In nucleotides, the CDR3 is TGTGCCAGCAGCGGCAGGGGGAACACTGAAGCTTTCTTT.

This clonotype was counted between two and nine times. The chain uses TRBV11-2 and TRBJ2-7, with D perhaps TRBD1 or TRBD2 (6 bases each). The V and J ends lost 7 bases and 2 bases respectively, with 18 bases between them. This CDR3 is built from 15 residues. Germline-derived CDR1 and CDR2 are SGHAT and FQNNGV. CDR3 residues: CASNSRERGAYEQYF. In DNA, the CDR3 is TGTGCCAGCAACTCCCGAGAGAGGGGGGCCTACGAGCAGTACTTC.

This rearrangement joins TRBV6-2 or TRBV6-3 to TRBJ2-3; weak D call: TRBD2 (6 bases). Germline-derived CDR1 and CDR2 are MNHEY and SVGEGT. This CDR3 is 16 amino acids long. Trimming shortened V by 5 bases and J by 3 bases, and 18 bases separated the two germline ends. The CDR3 nucleotides read TGTGCCAGCAGTCCACAGGCGGGAATGGCGACAGATACGCAGTATTTT. Its translation: CASSPQAGMATDTQYF.

The rearrangement uses TRBV7-9 and TRBJ2-7; possibly TRBD1 for D (6 bases). Trimming cost V 1 base and J 5 bases, with 12 bases left between them. The CDR3 is made up of 14 amino acids. Per the germline V gene, CDR1 is SEHNR and CDR2 is FQNEAQ (reference sequence). The CDR3 here is CASSLGQGTHEQYF. The CDR3 DNA follows: TGTGCCAGCAGCTTAGGGCAGGGGACCCACGAGCAGTACTTC.

The chain employs TRBV20-1 and TRBJ1-5; TRBD1 might be the D (6 bases). V shed 5 bases and J shed 4 bases, with 12 bases lying between them. This CDR3 has 13 residues. In germline, CDR1 is DFQATT, CDR2 SNEGSKA (reference sequence). The CDR3 is CSAVQGPNQPQHF. CDR3 in DNA: TGCAGTGCTGTACAGGGACCTAATCAGCCCCAGCATTTT.